The 32 T cell receptor beta chains below come from one sample, sequenced in a study of blood T cell repertoires in COVID-19. The table came from immunoSEQ multiplex PCR; TCRdb's copy has only in-frame clones and leaves some out. The sample carries around 150,000 clones, roughly four fifths recorded once. The sample was peripheral blood. The source is a man in his sixties with active or convalescent COVID-19.

This clone was picked up one time. J is TRBJ1-1 and V is TRBV6-6; tentatively, D is TRBD1 (5 bases). The V gene lost 7 bases and the J gene lost 5 bases, with 17 bases spanning the gap. Per germline, CDR1 MNHNY and CDR2 SVGAGI (reference sequence). The CDR3 sequence is 14 residues long. The chain's CDR3 is CASITRAVRTEAFF. Here the CDR3 DNA reads TGTGCCAGCATCACCAGGGCGGTCCGGACTGAAGCTTTCTTT.

This clone was counted between two and nine times. CDR3 amino acids: CASSPAVGTGNSPLHF. In DNA form, the CDR3 reads TGTGCCAGCAGCCCAGCGGTCGGGACAGGGAATTCACCCCTCCACTTT. V and J are TRBV11-2 and TRBJ1-6, with 9 nucleotides matching TRBD1. CDR1 SGHAT and CDR2 FQNNGV come from the germline V gene. Losses at the gene ends were 5 bases for V and 7 bases for J; bases not matched to a gene: 9. The CDR3 spans 16 residues.

This chain joins TRBV11-3 and TRBJ2-6, with 7 bases fitting TRBD1. Germline values: CDR1 SGHNT, CDR2 YENEEA. V shed 1 base, J shed 0 bases, and the junction held 3 bases outside the gene matches. The length of the CDR3 is 17 residues. The CDR3 loop reads CASSLGQGHSGANVLTF. The CDR3 DNA reads as TGTGCCAGCAGCTTAGGACAGGGCCACTCTGGGGCCAACGTCCTGACTTTC.

This clone was picked up one time. V is TRBV6-5 and J is TRBJ1-5; 8 bases match TRBD1. CDR3 length: 15 amino acids. V lost 6 bases, J lost 3 bases, and 7 bases stayed unmatched. Germline values: CDR1 MNHEY, CDR2 SVGAGI. The CDR3 sequence is CASSAQGAHNQPQHF. The CDR3 DNA is TGTGCCAGCAGCGCTCAGGGGGCTCACAATCAGCCCCAGCATTTT.

This clone has only a few counts. V usage is TRBV2 and J usage is TRBJ1-5, with D maybe TRBD1 (6 bases). The germline V gene encodes CDR1 SNHLY and CDR2 FYNNEI. The CDR3 covers 14 residues. Trimming left V 4 bases short and J 6 bases short, with 13 bases between. CDR3 amino acids: CASSVGQGIQPQHF. The CDR3 DNA reads as TGTGCCAGCAGTGTTGGCCAGGGGATTCAGCCCCAGCATTTT.

The chain employs TRBV7-2 and TRBJ1-1; D possibly corresponds to TRBD1 (5 bases). CDR1 and CDR2 from the germline V gene are SGHTA and FQGNSA. The V end was cut by 6 bases, the J end by 3 bases, with 14 bases between. This CDR3 has 14 amino acids. This CDR3 reads CASRGRRGDTEAFF. The CDR3 region has the DNA TGTGCCAGCAGGGGTAGGCGGGGGGACACTGAAGCTTTCTTT.

This clone appeared once. This sequence joins TRBV6-6 and TRBJ2-2, with TRBD1 identical over 8 bases. Germline trimming cut 7 bases from V and 7 bases from J; bases unmatched to any gene: 8. This CDR3 spans 14 amino acids. Germline V lookup: CDR1 MNHNY, CDR2 SVGAGI (reference sequence). The CDR3 DNA sequence: TGTGCCAGCAACGGAGGACAGGGCGGCGGGGAGCTGTTTTTT. Translated: CASNGGQGGGELFF.

The genes are TRBV5-1 and TRBJ1-6; no firm D call. This CDR3 is 17 amino acids long. Trimming took off 0 bases at V and 0 bases at J, with 10 bases between the two ends. CDR1 is SGHRS, CDR2 YFSETQ, per germline. Here the CDR3 DNA reads TGCGCCAGCAGCTTGGGGCAGGCTCGCTCCTATAATTCACCCCTCCACTTT. Its protein is CASSLGQARSYNSPLHF.

This chain connects TRBV10-1 to TRBJ1-1; perhaps TRBD1 as D (5 bases). This CDR3 region has 14 residues. Germline values: CDR1 WNHNN, CDR2 SYGVQD (reference sequence). V gave up 6 bases and J gave up 1 base, with 12 bases separating them. The CDR3 reads CASSAGIANTEAFF. The CDR3 DNA follows: TGCGCCAGCAGCGCAGGGATCGCGAACACTGAAGCTTTCTTT.

The rearrangement links TRBV28 to TRBJ1-2, with D tentatively TRBD1 (5 bases). Germline CDR1 reads MDHEN; CDR2 reads SYDVKM. This CDR3 contains 12 residues. V was cut by 9 bases and J by 8 bases, with 16 bases left in between. CDR3 nucleotides: TGTGCCAGTTTATCAGGGTCAAGGGGCTACACCTTC. Protein: CASLSGSRGYTF.

This chain joins TRBV6-5 and TRBJ1-5, with 7 bases lining up with TRBD1. The CDR3 is 14 residues long. Trimming cost V 5 bases and J 6 bases; bases outside gene matches: 7. CDR1 and CDR2 (germline): MNHEY, SVGAGI. CDR3 protein: CASSLQGYGQPQHF. CDR3 DNA sequence: TGTGCCAGCAGTCTACAGGGGTACGGTCAGCCCCAGCATTTT.

This clone occurred once. The chain joins TRBV11-2 to TRBJ2-7; TRBD1 aligns across 8 bases. This CDR3 region has 14 residues. Trimming took 6 bases from V and 2 from J; bases not matched to a gene: 6. In germline, CDR1 is SGHAT, CDR2 FQNNGV. CDR3 DNA: TGTGCCAGCAGAACCGGGACAGGAGCCTACGAGCAGTACTTC. Its protein product is CASRTGTGAYEQYF.

The chain is built from TRBV5-1 and TRBJ2-2, with 11 bases aligning to TRBD2. CDR1 is SGHRS, CDR2 YFSETQ, per germline. Trimming cost V 4 bases and J 3 bases; bases outside gene matches: 2. The CDR3 loop spans 15 amino acids. DNA of the CDR3: TGCGCCAGCAGCGCGACTAGCGGGGACACCGGGGAGCTGTTTTTT. Protein: CASSATSGDTGELFF.

The rearrangement links TRBV14 to TRBJ1-1; D uncertain. The V gene lost 1 base and the J gene lost 9 bases, with 12 bases spanning the gap. This CDR3 is built from 13 residues. Germline V CDR1 and CDR2: SGHDN, FVKESK. The CDR3 here is CASSQAPGVKAFF. The CDR3 coding sequence is TGTGCCAGCAGCCAAGCGCCCGGGGTTAAAGCTTTCTTT.

The chain has TRBV2 and TRBJ1-1; D call uncertain. V gave up 2 bases and J gave up 0 bases, with 7 bases separating them. This CDR3 is built from 14 residues. Germline assignment: CDR1 SNHLY and CDR2 FYNNEI. CDR3 nucleotides: TGTGCCAGCAGTGAACCCCCGTTGAACACTGAAGCTTTCTTT. Translating gives CASSEPPLNTEAFF.

J is TRBJ2-7 and V is TRBV28; 10 bases align to TRBD1. Germline V lookup: CDR1 MDHEN, CDR2 SYDVKM. J was trimmed by 3 bases and V by 6 bases; bases with no gene match: 8. The CDR3 has 15 amino acids. CDR3 region: CASSRRQGANYEQYF. The DNA of the CDR3 is TGTGCCAGCAGCCGACGACAGGGGGCTAACTACGAGCAGTACTTC.

The chain carries TRBV5-5 and TRBJ2-7; TRBD2 agrees at 12 bases. Trimming took 2 bases from V and 0 from J; bases not matched to a gene: 9. This CDR3 is built from 18 residues. Per germline, CDR1 SGHKS and CDR2 YYEKEE (reference sequence). This CDR3 is CASSFSPGTSGRSYEQYF. Here the CDR3 DNA reads TGTGCCAGCAGCTTCTCCCCTGGGACTAGCGGGCGCTCCTACGAGCAGTACTTC.

The chain is built from TRBV10-3 and TRBJ2-7; 16 bases align to TRBD2. The CDR3 extends over 16 amino acids. In germline, CDR1 is ENHRY, CDR2 SYGVKD. V was clipped by 6 bases and J by 4 bases; unmatched bases: 6. This chain's CDR3 is CAIRTGTSGRAYEQYF. The CDR3 DNA sequence: TGTGCCATCAGAACCGGGACTAGCGGGAGGGCATACGAGCAGTACTTC.

This clone was counted once. The chain recombines TRBV5-4 with TRBJ1-1; 8 bases agree with TRBD1. The CDR3 is 14 amino acids. Germline V CDR1 and CDR2: SGHNT, YYREEE (reference sequence). The V gene end was trimmed by 4 bases and the J gene end by 1 base; junction bases not matched to a gene: 3. CDR3 sequence reads: CASSRQGSNTEAFF. In DNA, the CDR3 is TGTGCCAGCAGCCGACAGGGGTCGAACACTGAAGCTTTCTTT.

The CDR3 coding sequence is TGCAGCGTTCCACAGGGGGCCGGCACTGAAGCTTTCTTT. This sequence encodes CSVPQGAGTEAFF. This sequence joins TRBV29-1 and TRBJ1-1; TRBD1 matches 9 bases. Trimming cost V 5 bases and J 4 bases; bases outside gene matches: 5. Germline assignment: CDR1 SQVTM and CDR2 ANQGSEA. CDR3 length: 13 residues.

This clone was detected only once. V gene TRBV4-2 combines with J gene TRBJ1-3; D perhaps matches TRBD1 (5 bases). The germline V gene has CDR1 LGHNA and CDR2 YNFKEQ. The CDR3 runs 15 residues. Trimming pared 1 base from V and 4 bases from J, leaving 11 bases between. CDR3 nucleotide sequence: TGTGCCAGCAGCCAAGTCGGCACAGGCGGAAACACCATATATTTT. It encodes CASSQVGTGGNTIYF.

V gene TRBV3-1 (or the pseudogene TRBV3-2) combines with J gene TRBJ2-7; perhaps TRBD1 as D (6 bases). The CDR3 length is 13 residues. V was cut by 3 bases and J by 4 bases, with 10 bases left in between. Per the germline V gene, CDR1 is LGHDT and CDR2 is YNNKEL (reference sequence). DNA for the CDR3: TGTGCCAGCAGCCATGCACAGGGTTACGAGCAGTACTTC. It translates to CASSHAQGYEQYF.

The chain combines TRBV2 with TRBJ2-2, with D possibly TRBD1 on 5 matching bases. CDR3 length: 13 amino acids. Germline V gene lookup returns CDR1 SNHLY and CDR2 FYNNEI. Trimming pared 8 bases from V and 1 base from J, leaving 8 bases between. The CDR3 DNA is TGTGCCAGCGGCAGGGAGAACACCGGGGAGCTGTTTTTT. This gives the protein CASGRENTGELFF.

The chain carries TRBV6-5 and TRBJ1-5; D might be TRBD1 (5 bases). Per the germline V gene, CDR1 is MNHEY and CDR2 is SVGAGI. This CDR3 has 14 amino acids. Between the trimmed V and J ends, which lost 6 bases and 2 bases, there was a span of 11 bases. The CDR3 protein is CASRGRDGNQPQHF. In nucleotides, the CDR3 is TGTGCCAGCAGGGGGCGCGACGGCAATCAGCCCCAGCATTTT.

The chain employs TRBV10-3 and TRBJ2-5; 12 bases line up with TRBD2. The V and J ends lost 3 bases and 4 bases, in that order; junction bases with no gene match: 3. The V gene's germline CDR1 is ENHRY and CDR2 SYGVKD. This CDR3 is built from 15 residues. The CDR3 DNA sequence: TGTGCCATCAGTGACCCGACTAGCGGGAGAGAGACCCAGTACTTC. Translation: CAISDPTSGRETQYF.

This rearrangement joins TRBV28 to TRBJ2-5; D not resolved. The CDR3 spans 12 residues. The V gene lost 4 bases and the J gene lost 0 bases, with 3 bases spanning the gap. Looked up from germline, CDR1 is MDHEN and CDR2 is SYDVKM. DNA for the CDR3: TGTGCCAGCAGTTCGTACCAAGAGACCCAGTACTTC. It codes for CASSSYQETQYF.

The CDR3 here is CASSEVGTVAGNTIYF. CDR3 DNA: TGTGCCAGCAGTGAAGTCGGGACAGTTGCTGGAAACACCATATATTTT. This sequence joins TRBV6-1 and TRBJ1-3; 7 nucleotides line up with TRBD1. Germline CDR1 and CDR2: MNHNS and SASEGT. The CDR3 consists of 16 residues. The junction had 5 bases not matched to a gene; V was cut back by 1 base and J by 2 bases.

The chain couples TRBV7-9 to TRBJ2-7, with 7 positions matching TRBD2. CDR1 and CDR2 (germline): SEHNR, FQNEAQ (reference sequence). With V trimmed by 3 bases and J by 7 bases, 12 bases remained unmatched. The CDR3 spans 15 residues. The CDR3 DNA reads as TGTGCCAGCAGCTTGGTCGGGGGGAAGGTTTGGGAGCAGTACTTC. This sequence encodes CASSLVGGKVWEQYF.

The rearrangement links TRBV11-2 to TRBJ2-1; 7 bases fit TRBD2. V shed 0 bases, J shed 10 bases, and the junction held 6 bases outside the gene matches. Germline V gene lookup returns CDR1 SGHAT and CDR2 FQNNGV. The CDR3 is 14 residues long. As DNA, the CDR3 is TGTGCCAGCAGCTTAGAAGCGGGATATGGCGAGCAGTTCTTC. Its translation is CASSLEAGYGEQFF.

This clone occurred once. This chain uses TRBV3-1 (or the pseudogene TRBV3-2) with TRBJ1-1, with a possible D match to TRBD1 (5 bases). The CDR3 loop spans 15 amino acids. Germline values: CDR1 LGHDT, CDR2 YNNKEL (reference sequence). V was clipped by 1 base and J by 5 bases, with 14 bases between them. The CDR3 here is CASSQVGGKRTEAFF. CDR3 DNA: TGTGCCAGCAGCCAAGTCGGGGGAAAGAGGACTGAAGCTTTCTTT.

This clone appeared a few times. The chain combines TRBV11-2 with TRBJ1-6, with D possibly matching TRBD1 (6 bases). The CDR3 extends over 15 amino acids. The V gene's germline CDR1 is SGHAT and CDR2 FQNNGV. Between the trimmed V and J ends, which lost 6 bases and 6 bases, there was a span of 15 bases. Here the CDR3 reads CASSPQGGPNSPLHF. CDR3 DNA: TGTGCCAGCAGTCCACAGGGTGGGCCTAATTCACCCCTCCACTTT.

The genes are TRBV2 and TRBJ2-3; 10 bases align to TRBD2. The CDR3 runs 15 residues. With V trimmed by 5 bases and J by 0 bases, 2 bases remained unmatched. The germline V gene encodes CDR1 SNHLY and CDR2 FYNNEI. The CDR3 loop is CASSSTSGSTDTQYF. CDR3 in DNA: TGTGCCAGCAGTTCGACTAGCGGGAGCACAGATACGCAGTATTTT.